This T cell receptor beta chain was identified in a study of T cell changes during pregnancy in multiple sclerosis. Profiling relied on immunoSEQ multiplex PCR, and the TCRdb table lists in-frame clones only, not all of them. The top ten clones hold approximately 0.5% of a sample with some 40,000 clones, 85% to 90% of them seen once. The J segment lost 4 bases and the V segment lost 7 bases, leaving 13 bases of the junction unmatched. The germline V gene has CDR1 SNHLY and CDR2 FYNNEI. There are 16 residues in the CDR3. The chain carries TRBV2 and TRBJ1-1; 9 bases are a match to TRBD1. This receptor was taken from a female donor with multiple sclerosis, enrolled in a pregnancy study. The sequencing here drew on CD4+ T cells from peripheral blood mononuclear cells, taken in the first trimester of pregnancy. CDR3 amino acids: CASTRAQGASGTEAFF. In DNA, the CDR3 is TGTGCCAGCACACGAGCACAGGGGGCGTCCGGCACTGAAGCTTTCTTT. Filled out from reference TRBV2 and TRBJ1-1, the complete variable domain reads EPEVTQTPSHQVTQMGQEVILRCVPISNHLYFYWYRQILGQKVEFLVSFYNNEISEKSEIFDDQFSVERPDGSNFTLKIRSTKLEDSAMYFCASTRAQGASGTEAFFGQGTRLTVV.